The sequence of this T cell receptor (beta chain) was determined in a study of graft-versus-host responses after intestinal transplantation. Across the whole study: Every transplant recipient was induced with anti-thymocyte globulin, then maintained on tacrolimus and steroids for roughly 3 years.

With respect to this clone: Its antigen is undetermined.

The table came from immunoSEQ multiplex PCR; TCRdb's copy has only in-frame clones and leaves some out. Seen here are more than 80,000 clones, roughly 87% observed once, and the top ten hold approximately 18%. The ends were cut back, 8 bases at V and 0 bases at J, with 10 bases in the middle. Germline V gene lookup returns CDR1 MNHEY and CDR2 SVGAGI. The CDR3 contains 13 residues. Regarding the study as a whole: High graft-versus-host to host-versus-graft clonal ratios were found in allografts of patients who had graft-donor T cell macrochimerism.

The sequence derives from a human donor who received an intestinal transplant. The input for sequencing was unstimulated CD8+ T cells sorted from spleen or lymph node cells, taken before intestinal transplant. This rearrangement joins TRBV6-5 to TRBJ1-1; D not certain. The CDR3 nucleotides are TGTGCCAGCCAGGACTCTCTGAACACTGAAGCTTTCTTT. It yields the protein CASQDSLNTEAFF.